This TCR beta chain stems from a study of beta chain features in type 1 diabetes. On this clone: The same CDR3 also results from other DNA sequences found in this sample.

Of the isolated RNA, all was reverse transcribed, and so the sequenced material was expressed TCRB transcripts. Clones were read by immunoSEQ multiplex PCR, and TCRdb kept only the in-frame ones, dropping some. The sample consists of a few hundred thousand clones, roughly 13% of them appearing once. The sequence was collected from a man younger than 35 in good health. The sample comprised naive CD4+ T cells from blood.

Here the CDR3 DNA reads TGCGCCAGCAGCTTGACAGGGGGGAACACTGAAGCTTTCTTT. This codes for CASSLTGGNTEAFF. The genes are TRBV5-1 and TRBJ1-1; 8 positions match TRBD1. Germline-derived CDR1 and CDR2 are SGHRS and YFSETQ. V dropped 1 base and J dropped 1; count of bases not matched to a gene: 0. The CDR3 has 14 amino acids.